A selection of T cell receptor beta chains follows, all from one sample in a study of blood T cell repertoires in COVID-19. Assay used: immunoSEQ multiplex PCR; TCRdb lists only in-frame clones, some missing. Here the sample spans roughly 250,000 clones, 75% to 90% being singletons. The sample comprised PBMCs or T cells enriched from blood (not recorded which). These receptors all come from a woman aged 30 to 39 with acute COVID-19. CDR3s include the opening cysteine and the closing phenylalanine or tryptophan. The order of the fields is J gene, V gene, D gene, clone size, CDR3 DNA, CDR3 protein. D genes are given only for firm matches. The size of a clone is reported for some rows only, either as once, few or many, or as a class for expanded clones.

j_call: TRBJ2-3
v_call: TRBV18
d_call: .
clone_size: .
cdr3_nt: TGTGCCAGCTCACCAAAGGGACACAGTAGTTGGGATACGCAGTATTTT
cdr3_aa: CASSPKGHSSWDTQYF

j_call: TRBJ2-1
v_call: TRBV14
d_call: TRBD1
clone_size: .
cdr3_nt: TGTGCCAGCAGCCAAGCCGGGACAGGGTGGGGCAATGAGCAGTTCTTC
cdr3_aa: CASSQAGTGWGNEQFF

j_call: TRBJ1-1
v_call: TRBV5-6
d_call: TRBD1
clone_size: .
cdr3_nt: TGTGCCAGCAGCCCGGTCGGACAGGGTACTGAAGCTTTCTTT
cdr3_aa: CASSPVGQGTEAFF

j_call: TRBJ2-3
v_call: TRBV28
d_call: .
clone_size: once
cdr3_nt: TGTGCCAGCAGTCACCGCTTTTTCGGAGATACGCAGTATTTT
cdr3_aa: CASSHRFFGDTQYF

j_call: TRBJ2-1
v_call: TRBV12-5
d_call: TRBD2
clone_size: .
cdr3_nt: TGTGCTAGTGGTTTTCTAGCGGGAGGCTCCTACAATGAGCAGTTCTTC
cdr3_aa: CASGFLAGGSYNEQFF

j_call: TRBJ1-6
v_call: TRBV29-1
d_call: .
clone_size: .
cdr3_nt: TGCAGCGTCCGACAGGCAGGCAATTCACCCCTCCACTTT
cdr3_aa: CSVRQAGNSPLHF

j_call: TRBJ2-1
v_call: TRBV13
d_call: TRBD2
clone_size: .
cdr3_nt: TGTGCCAGCAGCGGTGGGACTAGCTACAATGAGCAGTTCTTC
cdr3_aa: CASSGGTSYNEQFF

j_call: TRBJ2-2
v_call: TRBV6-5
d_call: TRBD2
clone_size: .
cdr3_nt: TGTGCCAGCAGCGCCCTGGGGGGGTGGACCGGGGAGCTGTTTTTT
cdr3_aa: CASSALGGWTGELFF

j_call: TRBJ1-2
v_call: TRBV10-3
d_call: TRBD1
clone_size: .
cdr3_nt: TGTGCCATCAGTGGCCCCGACAGGGTGAATGGCTACACCTTC
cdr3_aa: CAISGPDRVNGYTF

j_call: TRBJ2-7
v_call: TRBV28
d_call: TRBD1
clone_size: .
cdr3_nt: TGTGCCAGCTACACCGCCGGGACAGTAACCTACGAGCAGTACTTC
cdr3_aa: CASYTAGTVTYEQYF

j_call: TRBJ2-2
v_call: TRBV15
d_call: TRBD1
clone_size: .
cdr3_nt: TGTGCCACCAGCCACGGGACAGCACTAAACACCGGGGAGCTGTTTTTT
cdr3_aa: CATSHGTALNTGELFF

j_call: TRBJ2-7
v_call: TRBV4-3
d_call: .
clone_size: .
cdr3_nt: TGCGCCAGCAGTTTCAACTTAGCGGCCCCCTACGAGCAGTACTTC
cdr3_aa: CASSFNLAAPYEQYF

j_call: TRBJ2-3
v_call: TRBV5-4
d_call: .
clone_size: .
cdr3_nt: TGTGCCAGCAGCCAGAGCACAGATACGCAGTATTTT
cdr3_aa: CASSQSTDTQYF

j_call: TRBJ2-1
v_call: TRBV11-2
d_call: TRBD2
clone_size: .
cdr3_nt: TGTGCCAGCAGCTTTCCACTAGCGGGTAACAATGAGCAGTTCTTC
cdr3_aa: CASSFPLAGNNEQFF

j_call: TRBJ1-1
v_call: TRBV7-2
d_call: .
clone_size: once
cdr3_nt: TGTGCCAGCAGCGCTGGGAGAACTGAAGCTTTCTTT
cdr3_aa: CASSAGRTEAFF

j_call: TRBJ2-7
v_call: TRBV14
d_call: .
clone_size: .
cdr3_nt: TGTGCCAGCAGCCAAGGGCGGGCGTCCTACGAGCAGTACTTC
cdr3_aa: CASSQGRASYEQYF

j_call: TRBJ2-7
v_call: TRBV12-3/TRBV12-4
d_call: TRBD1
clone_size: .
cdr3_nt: TGTGCCAGCAGTCCCGACAGGGCCTACGAGCAGTACTTC
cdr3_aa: CASSPDRAYEQYF

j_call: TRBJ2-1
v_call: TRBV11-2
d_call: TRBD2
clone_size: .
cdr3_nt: TGTGCCAGCCAGGCACTAGCGGGAATTCTCAATGAGCAGTTCTTC
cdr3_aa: CASQALAGILNEQFF